The present T cell receptor (beta chain) was sequenced within a study of blood T cell repertoires in COVID-19. Study overall: Sample material is recorded as cDNA or gDNA derived from T cells, B-cell-depleted T cells, or PBMCs.

TCRdb's copy holds only in-frame clones and misses some; the assay was immunoSEQ multiplex PCR. The sample has about 270,000 clones, more than 80% seen once. CDR3 length: 13 amino acids. Per germline, CDR1 SQVTM and CDR2 ANQGSEA. V lost 3 bases to trimming and J lost 4 bases, with 12 bases between them. The V and J genes are TRBV29-1 and TRBJ1-2; D uncertain. This sequence was found in a woman in her 30s with acute COVID-19. The sample consisted of PBMCs or T cells enriched from blood (not recorded which). The CDR3, as DNA: TGCAGCGTTGAGAAAGAGGATGTCTATGGCTACACCTTC. It specifies CSVEKEDVYGYTF.